The present entry profiles one T cell receptor beta chain with its context. Germline trimming cut 1 base from V and 9 bases from J; bases unmatched to any gene: 11. The CDR3 extends over 17 amino acids. Germline V gives CDR1 SGHDT, CDR2 YYEEEE. Produced via immunoSEQ multiplex PCR; TCRdb's table is partial and in-frame only. The table lists about 50,000 clones, 95% to 97% of them singletons. The sample is drawn from a study of control samples from healthy donors and cancer patients. The sample comprised blood. The sequence came from a woman under 40 in good health. The rearrangement links TRBV5-6 to TRBJ2-1; 12 positions match TRBD2. CDR3 sequence (DNA): TGTGCCAGCAGCTTGACTGACGGGACTAGCGGGCGAGGTGAGCAGTTCTTC. Translation gives CASSLTDGTSGRGEQFF.